This T cell receptor (beta chain) was documented in a study of Ad26.COV2.S vaccination and SARS-CoV-2 variants (dated by TCRdb to the early 2020s). Study-wide context: Donors in the vaccine arm were drawn from COV1001, a phase I-IIa trial of Ad26.COV2.S in healthy adults that was multicentre, randomized, double-blind and placebo-controlled. Dosing of Ad26.COV2.S was intramuscular, at either 5x10^10 or 1x10^11 viral particles, delivered as one shot or as two shots spaced 56 days apart. The specificity and breadth of SARS-CoV-2-reactive T cell receptors after Ad26.COV2.S vaccination were assessed by TCRbeta repertoire sequencing. A total of 32 samples were included in the TCR-sequenced set, comprising roughly 19 Ad26.COV2.S vaccine recipients, 5 placebo recipients and 8 SARS-CoV-2 convalescent individuals. Trial participants were randomized into five groups of five, in which low-dose or high-dose Ad26.COV2.S was given once or twice, or placebo was given on both occasions. Blinding of investigators to trial group allocation was maintained during experiments and outcome assessment.

In this sample, this clone turned up a few times. The target of this receptor is not known. The record has no base qualities; no much larger clone is one base away. The immunoSEQ Assay was the method used to sequence TCRbeta CDR3 regions. After extraction, genomic DNA underwent amplification by bias-controlled multiplex PCR, followed by high-throughput sequencing. The original pipeline was this. To quantify the absolute abundance of each unique TCRbeta CDR3 region, sequences were collapsed and filtered. T cell fraction was estimated by normalizing TCRbeta template counts to usable DNA, with usable DNA measured through amplification of reference genes found in all nucleated cells. Repertoire TCRs were annotated as SARS-CoV-2-specific by exact matching of V gene, CDR3 amino acid sequence and J gene to a known reactive TCR set. MIRA supplied the reference SARS-CoV-2 TCR set, which was filtered for enrichment in COVID-19-positive ImmuneCODE repertoires so that public or cross-reactive TCRs were removed. Using the MIRA antigens, annotated TCRs were further analysed by specific ORF or by position within an ORF. Breadth was defined as annotated unique rearrangements over total unique productive rearrangements; depth was the summed frequency of those rearrangements. Two-sided Wilcoxon rank-sum tests were applied when comparing TCR breadth between groups. In its TCRdb copy, this immuneACCESS table keeps in-frame sequences only and misses some clones. Where compared with another copy, unresolved V genes explain less than half of these, and the others have no known cause. The D gene and trimming were derived from the DNA, and the V and J assignments and clone size from that table. Within this sample are about 420,000 clones, with roughly 90% of them counted one time only. The ten largest make up 3.5% to 4% of the sample.

What the treatment or condition label conveys for this sample: around 19 received Ad26.COV2.S at low or high dose, single or two shots; 5 received placebo; per-sample allocation not given. For vaccine and placebo recipients, the sequenced repertoires came from samples collected on day 63 after the first injection. In Cohort 1b, more than 20 adults aged 18-55 years were enrolled at a single site in Boston, USA, between 29 July and 7 August 2020. Ad26.COV2.S consisted of a replication-incompetent adenovirus type 26 vector by which a prefusion-stabilized SARS-CoV-2 spike protein from the original Wuhan strain was expressed. Overall study results and their limits: Spike-specific TCR breadth was higher in Ad26.COV2.S recipients than in placebo recipients (P = 0.0014). The study was not powered to compare responses between vaccine doses or regimens. After vaccination, substantial breadth of spike-specific CD8+ and CD4+ T cell responses was reported. According to the authors, total T cell responses may have been underestimated by the TCR breadth and depth analyses. Vaccine and placebo recipients had similar non-spike TCR breadth, a finding consistent with the vaccine containing only spike.

The TCR was taken from a person between 18 and 59 years old who received the Ad26.COV2.S COVID-19 vaccine or a placebo. Source: peripheral blood, taken in a trial of Ad26.COV2.S vaccine versus placebo.

The DNA reads as follows: TGCGCCAGCAGCCAATTAATGGAGGATGAGCAGTTCTTC. Its protein reads: CASSQLMEDEQFF. Here the chain combines TRBV4-3 and TRBJ2-1, with a tentative D gene TRBD2 over 5 matching bases. The germline V gene gives CDR1 as LGHNA and CDR2 as YSLEER. V gives up 2 bases and J gives up 8 bases, and the segment between their germline ends measures 10 bases. The CDR3 covers 13 residues, taking in both the cysteine and the phenylalanine. Only CDR3 DNA is held: 39 bases, read in frame from base 1.